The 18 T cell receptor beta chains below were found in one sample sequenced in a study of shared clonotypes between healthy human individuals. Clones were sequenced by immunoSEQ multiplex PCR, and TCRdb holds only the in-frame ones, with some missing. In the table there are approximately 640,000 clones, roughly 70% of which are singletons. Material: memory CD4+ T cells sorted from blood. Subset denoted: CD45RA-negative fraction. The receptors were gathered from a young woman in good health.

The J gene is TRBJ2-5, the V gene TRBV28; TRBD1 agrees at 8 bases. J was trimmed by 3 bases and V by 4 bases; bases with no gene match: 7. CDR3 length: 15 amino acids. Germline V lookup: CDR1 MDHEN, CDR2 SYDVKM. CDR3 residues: CASSSAQDREETQYF. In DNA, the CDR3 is TGTGCCAGCAGTTCCGCCCAGGACAGGGAAGAGACCCAGTACTTC.

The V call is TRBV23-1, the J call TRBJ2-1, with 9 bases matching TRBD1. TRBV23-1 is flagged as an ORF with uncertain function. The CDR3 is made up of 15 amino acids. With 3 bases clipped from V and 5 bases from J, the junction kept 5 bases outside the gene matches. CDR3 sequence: CASSHRGDRDNEQFF. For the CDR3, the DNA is TGCGCCAGCAGTCACCGCGGGGACAGGGACAATGAGCAGTTCTTC.

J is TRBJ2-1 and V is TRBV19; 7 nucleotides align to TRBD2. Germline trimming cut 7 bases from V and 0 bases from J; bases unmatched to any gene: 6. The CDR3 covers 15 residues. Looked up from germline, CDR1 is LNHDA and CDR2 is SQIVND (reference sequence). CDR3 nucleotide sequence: TGTGCCAGTAATCGGGAGGTCAGCTCCTACAATGAGCAGTTCTTC. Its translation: CASNREVSSYNEQFF.

This chain's CDR3 is CASSSFRYTEAFF. The CDR3 region has the DNA TGTGCCAGCAGCTCCTTTCGGTACACTGAAGCTTTCTTT. The V call is TRBV11-1, the J call TRBJ1-1; no clear D. The CDR3 sequence is 13 residues long. Trimming shortened V by 4 bases and J by 3 bases, and 9 bases separated the two germline ends. Germline loops: CDR1 SGHAT, CDR2 FQDESV (reference sequence).

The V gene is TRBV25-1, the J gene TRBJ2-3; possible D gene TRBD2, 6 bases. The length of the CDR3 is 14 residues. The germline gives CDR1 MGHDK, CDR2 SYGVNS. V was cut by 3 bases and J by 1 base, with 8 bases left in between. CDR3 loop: CASSEKRGTDTQYF. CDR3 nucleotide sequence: TGTGCCAGCAGTGAGAAGCGGGGCACAGATACGCAGTATTTT.

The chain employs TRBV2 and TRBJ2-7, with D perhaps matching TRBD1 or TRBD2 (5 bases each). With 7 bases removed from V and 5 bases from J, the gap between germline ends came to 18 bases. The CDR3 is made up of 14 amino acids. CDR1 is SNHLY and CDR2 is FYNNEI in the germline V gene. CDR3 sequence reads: CASKRGGPTNEQYF. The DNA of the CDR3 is TGTGCCAGCAAGAGGGGCGGCCCGACGAACGAGCAGTACTTC.

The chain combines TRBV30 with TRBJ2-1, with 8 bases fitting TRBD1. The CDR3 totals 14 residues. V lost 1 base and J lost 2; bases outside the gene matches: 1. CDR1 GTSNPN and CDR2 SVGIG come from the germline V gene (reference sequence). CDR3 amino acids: CAWSADRAYNEQFF. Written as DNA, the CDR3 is TGTGCCTGGAGTGCGGACAGGGCCTACAATGAGCAGTTCTTC.

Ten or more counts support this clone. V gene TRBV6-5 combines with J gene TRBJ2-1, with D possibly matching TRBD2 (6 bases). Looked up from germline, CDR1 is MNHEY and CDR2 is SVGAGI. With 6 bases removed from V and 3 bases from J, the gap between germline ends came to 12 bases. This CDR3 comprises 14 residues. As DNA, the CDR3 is TGTGCCAGCAGAGAGCCGGGAGACTACAATGAGCAGTTCTTC. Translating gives CASREPGDYNEQFF.

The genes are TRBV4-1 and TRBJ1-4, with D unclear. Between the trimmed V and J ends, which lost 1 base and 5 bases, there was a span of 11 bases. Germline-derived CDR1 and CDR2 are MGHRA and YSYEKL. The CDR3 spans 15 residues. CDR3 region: CASSQVGSLNEKLFF. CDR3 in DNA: TGCGCCAGCAGCCAAGTCGGCAGTCTAAATGAAAAACTGTTTTTT.

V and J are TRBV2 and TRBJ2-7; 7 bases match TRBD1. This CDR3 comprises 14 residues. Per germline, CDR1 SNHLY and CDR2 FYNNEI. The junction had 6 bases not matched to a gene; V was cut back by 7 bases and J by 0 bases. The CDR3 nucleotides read TGTGCCAGCATCCAGGGGGAGATCTCCTACGAGCAGTACTTC. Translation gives CASIQGEISYEQYF.

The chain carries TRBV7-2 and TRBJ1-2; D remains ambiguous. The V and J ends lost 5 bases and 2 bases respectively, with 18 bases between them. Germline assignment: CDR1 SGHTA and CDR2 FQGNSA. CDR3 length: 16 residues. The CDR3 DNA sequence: TGTGCCAGCAGCCCCGGGGTAGGGCAGCCAAACTATGGCTACACCTTC. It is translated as CASSPGVGQPNYGYTF.

The CDR3: CASSIDSRTSVTDTQYF. CDR3 sequence (DNA): TGTGCCAGTAGTATAGATTCTAGGACTAGCGTTACAGATACGCAGTATTTT. The chain couples TRBV19 to TRBJ2-3; 9 bases line up with TRBD2. The germline V gene has CDR1 LNHDA and CDR2 SQIVND (reference sequence). The CDR3 is made up of 17 amino acids. Losses at the gene ends were 0 bases for V and 3 bases for J; bases not matched to a gene: 7.

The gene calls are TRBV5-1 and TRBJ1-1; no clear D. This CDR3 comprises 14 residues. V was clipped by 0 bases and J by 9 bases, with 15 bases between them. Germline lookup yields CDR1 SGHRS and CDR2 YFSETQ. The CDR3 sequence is CASSLGGNSRQAFF. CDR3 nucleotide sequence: TGCGCCAGCAGCTTGGGTGGGAATTCCAGACAAGCTTTCTTT.

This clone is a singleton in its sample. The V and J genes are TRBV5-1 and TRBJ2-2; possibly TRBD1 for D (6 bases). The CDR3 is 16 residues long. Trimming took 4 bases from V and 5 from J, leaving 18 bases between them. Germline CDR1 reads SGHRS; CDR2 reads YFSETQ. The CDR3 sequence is CASSPPTGPQTGELFF. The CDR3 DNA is TGCGCCAGCAGCCCCCCCACAGGGCCGCAAACCGGGGAGCTGTTTTTT. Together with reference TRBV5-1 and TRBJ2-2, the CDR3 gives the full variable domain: KAGVTQTPRYLIKTRGQQVTLSCSPISGHRSVSWYQQTPGQGLQFLFEYFSETQRNKGNFPGRFSGRQFSNSRSEMNVSTLELGDSALYLCASSPPTGPQTGELFFGEGSRLTVL.

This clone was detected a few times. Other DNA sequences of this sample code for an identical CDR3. The CDR3 bases are TGTGCCTGGAGTGTTGGAGGGGATCAGCCCCAGCATTTT. It translates to CAWSVGGDQPQHF. This chain joins TRBV30 and TRBJ1-5; D may be TRBD1 (5 bases). This CDR3 region has 13 residues. The germline V gene encodes CDR1 GTSNPN and CDR2 SVGIG (reference sequence). V was pared by 0 bases and J by 5 bases, with 8 bases between.

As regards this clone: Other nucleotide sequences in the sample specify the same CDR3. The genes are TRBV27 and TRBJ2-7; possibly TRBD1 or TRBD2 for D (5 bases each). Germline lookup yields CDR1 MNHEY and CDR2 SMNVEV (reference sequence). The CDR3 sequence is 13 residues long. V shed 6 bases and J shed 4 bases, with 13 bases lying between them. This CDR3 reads CASRAGTGYEQYF. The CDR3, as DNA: TGTGCCAGCAGAGCCGGGACGGGGTACGAGCAGTACTTC.

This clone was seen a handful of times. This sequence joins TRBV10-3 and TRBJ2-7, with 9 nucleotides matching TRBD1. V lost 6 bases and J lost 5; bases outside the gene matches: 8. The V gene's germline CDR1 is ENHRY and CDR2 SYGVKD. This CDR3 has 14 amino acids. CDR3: CAIRAPDRGHEQYF. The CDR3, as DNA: TGTGCCATCAGGGCCCCGGACAGGGGCCACGAGCAGTACTTC.

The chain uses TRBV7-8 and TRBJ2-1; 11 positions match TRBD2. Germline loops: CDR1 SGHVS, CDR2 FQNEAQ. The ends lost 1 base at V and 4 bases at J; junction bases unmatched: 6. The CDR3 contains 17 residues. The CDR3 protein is CASSLVEGLAEYNEQFF. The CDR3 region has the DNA TGTGCCAGCAGCTTAGTGGAGGGACTAGCGGAATACAATGAGCAGTTCTTC.